This entry describes one T cell receptor beta chain. Antigen specificity is unknown. V lost 7 bases and J lost 3, with 10 bases in between. Germline CDR1 reads SNHLY; CDR2 reads FYNNEI. The CDR3 sequence is 12 residues long. This specimen comes from a study of cytomegalovirus exposure and HLA in healthy donors. Across the study: Earlier, 110 million or so unique TCR beta sequences were recovered from around 200 million T cells by an analysis.

Primers: 60 Vbeta forward and 13 Jbeta reverse. TCRdb's table, derived via immunoSEQ multiplex PCR, lists solely in-frame clones and lacks some. The table includes 150,000 to 180,000 clones, 65% to 85% detected once. Notes on the study in general: High sensitivity and specificity were reportedly achieved when the classifier diagnosed cytomegalovirus status.

V usage is TRBV2 and J usage is TRBJ2-7; perhaps TRBD2 as D (6 bases). The sequenced sample consisted of PBMCs. The receptor comes from a man aged 18 to 30 in good health and CMV-seronegative. In DNA, the CDR3 is TGTGCCAGCAAGGGAGCGGGCTACGAGCAGTACTTC. Translating it yields CASKGAGYEQYF.